The 28 T cell receptor beta chains listed next were all sequenced from one sample in a study of cytomegalovirus exposure and HLA in healthy donors. With 60 Vbeta and 13 Jbeta primers, the PCR was carried out. Method: immunoSEQ multiplex PCR; TCRdb's copy keeps in-frame clones and lacks some. The sample contains roughly 150,000 clones, approximately 61% of which appear only once. The sample taken for sequencing was PBMCs. The receptors originated from a human donor in good health.

The sample holds a few counts of this clone. The V gene is TRBV20-1, the J gene TRBJ2-7; D is ambiguous. V was trimmed by 3 bases and J by 4 bases, leaving 4 bases between them. The germline V gene has CDR1 DFQATT and CDR2 SNEGSKA (reference sequence). The CDR3 is 10 residues long. CDR3: CSASEYEQYF. CDR3 bases: TGCAGTGCTAGCGAGTACGAGCAGTACTTC.

The gene calls are TRBV5-4 and TRBJ2-1, with 16 bases that match TRBD2. The CDR3 contains 17 residues. CDR1 SGHNT and CDR2 YYREEE come from the germline V gene (reference sequence). V lost 1 base, J lost 7 bases, and 5 bases stayed unmatched. The CDR3 sequence is CASSLLGTSGRENEQFF. For the CDR3, the DNA is TGTGCCAGCAGCTTGCTTGGGACTAGCGGGAGGGAGAATGAGCAGTTCTTC.

This chain uses TRBV11-2 with TRBJ2-7, with D perhaps matching TRBD1 (6 bases). V was clipped by 6 bases and J by 2 bases, with 17 bases between them. The CDR3 extends over 15 amino acids. Germline CDR1 is SGHAT and CDR2 is FQNNGV. CDR3 protein: CASRPGPGQTYEQYF. For the CDR3, the DNA is TGTGCCAGCAGACCAGGGCCGGGACAAACCTACGAGCAGTACTTC.

V is TRBV27 and J is TRBJ2-3, with TRBD2 matching 9 bases. V gave up 1 base and J gave up 2 bases; unmatched junction bases: 7. This CDR3 has 17 residues. Germline CDR1 MNHEY, CDR2 SMNVEV (reference sequence). DNA for the CDR3: TGTGCCAGCAGTTTATTTGGACTAGCGTCTTCCACAGATACGCAGTATTTT. Amino acids: CASSLFGLASSTDTQYF.

The gene calls are TRBV7-2 and TRBJ1-5, with D possibly being TRBD1 (5 bases). The CDR3 extends over 16 amino acids. The germline CDR1 and CDR2 sequences are SGHTA and FQGNSA. V was cut by 2 bases and J by 6 bases, with 17 bases left in between. The CDR3 nucleotides read TGTGCCAGCAGCTTAAGCGGGGGGGTGCCGGGTCAGCCCCAGCATTTT. Translating it yields CASSLSGGVPGQPQHF.

V usage is TRBV7-3 and J usage is TRBJ2-2, with TRBD1 matching over 8 bases. Per the germline V gene, CDR1 is SGHTA and CDR2 is FQGTGA. Germline trimming cut 2 bases from V and 0 bases from J; bases unmatched to any gene: 11. This CDR3 has 19 residues. As DNA, the CDR3 is TGTGCCAGCAGCTTATTAGGACAGGGTGGTACGGCGAACACCGGGGAGCTGTTTTTT. It codes for CASSLLGQGGTANTGELFF.

This clone was seen more than once but under ten times. CDR3 sequence: CASSVGGEQYF. In nucleotides, the CDR3 is TGTGCCAGCAGCGTCGGGGGCGAGCAGTACTTC. The rearrangement joins TRBV28 to TRBJ2-7; perhaps TRBD2 as D (6 bases). The CDR3 is 11 amino acids. Germline V gene lookup returns CDR1 MDHEN and CDR2 SYDVKM. Between the trimmed V and J ends, which lost 6 bases and 6 bases, there was a span of 9 bases.

The chain uses TRBV29-1 and TRBJ2-2, with TRBD1 identical over 7 bases. The junction had 7 bases not matched to a gene; V was cut back by 2 bases and J by 4 bases. This CDR3 region has 15 residues. Looked up from germline, CDR1 is SQVTM and CDR2 is ANQGSEA. The CDR3 DNA reads TGCAGCGTTGAAATCCTGGCAGGGGGCACCGGGGAGCTGTTTTTT. Its protein is CSVEILAGGTGELFF.

This chain uses TRBV23-1 with TRBJ2-7, with D tentatively TRBD2 (6 bases). TRBV23-1 is annotated as an ORF whose role is uncertain. Trimming pared 0 bases from V and 1 base from J, leaving 25 bases between. The CDR3 loop spans 20 amino acids. As DNA, the CDR3 is TGCGCCAGCAGTCAATCGGGCGGGGTCACCCCCTTTGGTGTATCCTACGAGCAGTACTTC. This codes for CASSQSGGVTPFGVSYEQYF.

J is TRBJ1-1 and V is TRBV15; no firm D call. The germline gives CDR1 LNHNV, CDR2 YYDKDF (reference sequence). Trimming left V 0 bases short and J 4 bases short, with 12 bases between. This CDR3 has 15 amino acids. For the CDR3, the DNA is TGTGCCACCAGCAGAGATCCTCTGGCCCCCACTGAAGCTTTCTTT. This translates into CATSRDPLAPTEAFF.

The V gene is TRBV18, the J gene TRBJ2-7; the D is unclear. V was clipped by 3 bases and J by 4 bases, with 7 bases between them. CDR1 and CDR2 (germline): KGHSH, LQKENI. The CDR3 contains 12 residues. The CDR3 spells CASSPGRYEQYF. CDR3 DNA sequence: TGTGCCAGCTCACCTGGCAGATACGAGCAGTACTTC. The complete variable domain, with remaining parts taken from reference TRBV18 and TRBJ2-7, reads NAGVMQNPRHLVRRRGQEARLRCSPMKGHSHVYWYRQLPEEGLKFMVYLQKENIIDESGMPKERFSAEFPKEGPSILRIQQVVRGDSAAYFCASSPGRYEQYFGPGTRLTVT.

J is TRBJ2-7 and V is TRBV5-1; no firm D call. Trimming left V 0 bases short and J 2 bases short, with 9 bases between. CDR1 SGHRS and CDR2 YFSETQ come from the germline V gene. CDR3 length equals 14 residues. The CDR3 DNA sequence: TGCGCCAGCAGCTTGGACGCCAGTGCCTACGAGCAGTACTTC. Protein product: CASSLDASAYEQYF.

The chain has TRBV7-3 and TRBJ2-5; 15 positions match TRBD2. The J segment lost 5 bases and the V segment lost 6 bases, leaving 7 bases of the junction unmatched. Germline assignment: CDR1 SGHTA and CDR2 FQGTGA. The length of the CDR3 is 16 residues. The CDR3 here is CASSAGLAGGVETQYF. CDR3 DNA sequence: TGTGCCAGCAGTGCAGGACTAGCGGGAGGGGTGGAGACCCAGTACTTC.

The chain couples TRBV9 to TRBJ2-1; D gene unclear. V was clipped by 3 bases and J by 6 bases, with 10 bases between them. The CDR3 consists of 13 residues. Per germline, CDR1 SGDLS and CDR2 YYNGEE. For the CDR3, the DNA is TGTGCCAGCAGCGGCGGCGCAGTCAATGAGCAGTTCTTC. Amino acids: CASSGGAVNEQFF.

The V gene is TRBV6-1, the J gene TRBJ1-6; D is undetermined. Trimming cost V 1 base and J 11 bases, with 6 bases left between them. From germline, CDR1 is MNHNS and CDR2 SASEGT. There are 12 residues in the CDR3. CDR3 in amino acids: CASSEGRTPLHF. CDR3 sequence (DNA): TGTGCCAGCAGTGAAGGTAGAACACCCCTCCACTTT.

The chain is built from TRBV28 and TRBJ1-2, with TRBD1 as a possible D gene (6 bases). Germline loops: CDR1 MDHEN, CDR2 SYDVKM. The CDR3 has 12 amino acids. Trimming took 6 bases from V and 6 from J, leaving 11 bases between them. The CDR3 DNA is TGTGCCAGCAGACAGAACAGGGATGGCTACACCTTC. It specifies CASRQNRDGYTF.

This chain uses TRBV5-4 with TRBJ2-1; D is undetermined. Deletions cut 4 bases from V and 0 bases from J, with 8 bases between. CDR1 SGHNT and CDR2 YYREEE come from the germline V gene (reference sequence). This CDR3 is built from 14 residues. CDR3 nucleotide sequence: TGTGCCAGCAGCCGAGGAACCTCCTACAATGAGCAGTTCTTC. This translates into CASSRGTSYNEQFF.

J is TRBJ2-7 and V is TRBV29-1, with a possible D match to TRBD1 (6 bases). This CDR3 is built from 15 residues. With 6 bases removed from V and 0 bases from J, the gap between germline ends came to 18 bases. Germline V gene data show CDR1 as SQVTM and CDR2 as ANQGSEA. The DNA of the CDR3 is TGCAGCGTCGAGGCCGGGACACCGAGCTCCTACGAGCAGTACTTC. This encodes CSVEAGTPSSYEQYF.

This chain links TRBV6-5 with TRBJ1-2; 7 bases fit TRBD1. V was clipped by 7 bases and J by 4 bases; unmatched bases: 9. The CDR3 loop spans 14 amino acids. CDR1 is MNHEY, CDR2 SVGAGI, per germline. CDR3 sequence reads: CASKRGQRSYGYTF. CDR3 in DNA: TGTGCCAGCAAGAGGGGGCAAAGGTCCTATGGCTACACCTTC.

This clone was recorded a few times. J is TRBJ1-3 and V is TRBV9, with D perhaps TRBD1 (5 bases). Looked up from germline, CDR1 is SGDLS and CDR2 is YYNGEE. The CDR3 is 16 residues long. Trimming removed 3 bases at V and 3 bases at J, with 16 bases between. Here the CDR3 reads CASSALGGINGNTIYF. The CDR3 DNA reads as TGTGCCAGCAGCGCCCTCGGGGGGATTAATGGAAACACCATATATTTT.

This clone appeared a few times. The chain recombines TRBV28 with TRBJ2-7; possibly TRBD2 for D (6 bases). The CDR3 runs 14 residues. V lost 3 bases, J lost 1 base, and 10 bases lay in between. Germline CDR1 reads MDHEN; CDR2 reads SYDVKM. CDR3 in amino acids: CASSFPGGSYEQYF. The CDR3 DNA reads as TGTGCCAGCAGTTTTCCCGGGGGTTCCTACGAGCAGTACTTC.

The rearrangement uses TRBV6-5 and TRBJ1-2; possible D gene TRBD1, 5 bases. The length of the CDR3 is 14 residues. Germline lookup yields CDR1 MNHEY and CDR2 SVGAGI. V dropped 4 bases and J dropped 4 bases, with 13 bases sitting between them. This chain's CDR3 is CASSFGGGVYGYTF. CDR3 bases: TGTGCCAGCAGTTTTGGCGGGGGGGTCTATGGCTACACCTTC.

This clone was seen only a few times. This rearrangement joins TRBV15 to TRBJ1-5, with D maybe TRBD1 (6 bases). Germline loops: CDR1 LNHNV, CDR2 YYDKDF (reference sequence). The CDR3 is 16 residues long. The ends were cut back, 0 bases at V and 4 bases at J, with 13 bases in the middle. This CDR3 reads CATSRDLGTSNQPQHF. CDR3 nucleotides: TGTGCCACCAGCAGAGATTTAGGGACATCTAATCAGCCCCAGCATTTT.

The V and J genes are TRBV4-1 and TRBJ2-1; possible D gene TRBD2, 6 bases. This CDR3 is 13 amino acids long. Germline loops: CDR1 MGHRA, CDR2 YSYEKL. V lost 6 bases, J lost 2 bases, and 8 bases lay in between. CDR3 bases: TGCGCCAGCAGTGCGGGACCCTACAATGAGCAGTTCTTC. Encoded protein: CASSAGPYNEQFF.

The chain is built from TRBV5-1 and TRBJ2-3; 7 bases fit TRBD2. CDR3 length equals 15 residues. V lost 4 bases to trimming and J lost 2 bases; unmatched junction nucleotides: 7. Germline V gene sequence: CDR1 SGHRS, CDR2 YFSETQ. CDR3 amino acids: CASSPGTTFTDTQYF. The CDR3 DNA reads TGCGCCAGCAGCCCCGGGACTACCTTCACAGATACGCAGTATTTT.

The chain links TRBV5-4 to TRBJ2-7; TRBD1 matches at 9 bases. The V segment lost 4 bases and the J segment 7 bases; nucleotides outside the gene matches: 9. CDR3 size: 14 residues. The germline gives CDR1 SGHNT, CDR2 YYREEE (reference sequence). CDR3 residues: CASSPTGGSREQYF. CDR3 DNA: TGTGCCAGCAGCCCGACAGGGGGGTCTCGAGAGCAGTACTTC.

The V gene is TRBV10-3, the J gene TRBJ1-2; 7 nucleotides match TRBD1. CDR1 is ENHRY and CDR2 is SYGVKD in the germline V gene. V was pared by 6 bases and J by 4 bases, with 11 bases of the junction left unmatched. This CDR3 spans 15 amino acids. CDR3 nucleotides: TGTGCCATCAGAACACTACAGGGGACCCGCTATGGCTACACCTTC. It encodes CAIRTLQGTRYGYTF.

The chain combines TRBV5-1 with TRBJ2-2; TRBD1 matches at 7 bases. CDR3 length: 13 amino acids. CDR1 SGHRS and CDR2 YFSETQ come from the germline V gene. J gave up 3 bases and V 4 bases, and 0 bases lay outside the gene matches. The CDR3 region is CASSDRDTGELFF. The DNA for the CDR3 is TGCGCCAGCAGCGACAGGGACACCGGGGAGCTGTTTTTT.